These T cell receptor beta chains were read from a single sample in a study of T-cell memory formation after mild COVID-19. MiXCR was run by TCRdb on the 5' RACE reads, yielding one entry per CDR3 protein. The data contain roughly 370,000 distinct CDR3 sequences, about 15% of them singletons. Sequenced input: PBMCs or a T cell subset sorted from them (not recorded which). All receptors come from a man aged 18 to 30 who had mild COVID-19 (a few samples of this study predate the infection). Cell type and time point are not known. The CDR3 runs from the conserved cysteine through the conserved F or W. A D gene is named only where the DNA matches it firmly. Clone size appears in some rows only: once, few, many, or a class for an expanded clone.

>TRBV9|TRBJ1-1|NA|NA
TGTGCCAGCAGCTCCCCCCCTGGGGACACTGAAGCTTTCTTT
CASSSPPGDTEAFF
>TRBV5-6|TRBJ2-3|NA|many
TGTGCCAGCAGCTTGCAGGTAGATACGCAGTATTTT
CASSLQVDTQYF
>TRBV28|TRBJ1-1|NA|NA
TGTGCCAGCACTTTGTCTTCCGGGACACAAGAAGCTTTCTTT
CASTLSSGTQEAFF
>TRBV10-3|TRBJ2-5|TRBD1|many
TGTGCCATCAGAGGGGACAGGGGACAAGAGACCCAGTACTTC
CAIRGDRGQETQYF
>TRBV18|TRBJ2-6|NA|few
TGTGCCAGCTCACCTCAGGGAACCAACGTCCTGACTTTC
CASSPQGTNVLTF
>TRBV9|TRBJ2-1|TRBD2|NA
TGTGCCAGCAGCGGTAGCGGGGGGGCGGGTGAGCAGTTCTTC
CASSGSGGAGEQFF
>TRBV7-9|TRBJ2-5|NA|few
TGTGCCAGCAGCCAGGGGAATGGAGCAGAAGAGACCCAGTACTTC
CASSQGNGAEETQYF
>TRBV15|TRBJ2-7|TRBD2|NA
TGTGCCACCAGCAGATATAACGGGGGGTACGGAGAGCAGTACTTC
CATSRYNGGYGEQYF
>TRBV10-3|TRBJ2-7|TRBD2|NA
TGTGCCATCCCCAGGCCGGGACTAGCGGGGGGGAAATCCTACGAGCAGTACTTC
CAIPRPGLAGGKSYEQYF
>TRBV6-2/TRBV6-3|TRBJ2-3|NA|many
TGTGCCAGCAGTACGTTTACAGATACGCAGTATTTT
CASSTFTDTQYF
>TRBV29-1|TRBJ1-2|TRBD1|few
TGCAGCGCCGACGGGGGCCTTTGGGACAGGGATGGCTACACCTTC
CSADGGLWDRDGYTF
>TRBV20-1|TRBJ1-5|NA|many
TGCAGTGCTAGAGGGAGTGACTATAGCAATCAGCCCCAGCATTTT
CSARGSDYSNQPQHF
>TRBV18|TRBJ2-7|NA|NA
TGTGCCAGCTCACGAGCGGGAAGGGACAACGAGCAGTACTTC
CASSRAGRDNEQYF
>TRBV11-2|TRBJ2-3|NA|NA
TGTGCCAGCAGCCCTAGGGGGGAACATACGCAGTATTTT
CASSPRGEHTQYF
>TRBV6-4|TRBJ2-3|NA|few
TGTGCCAGCAGTGCGGGCGGGGGCACAGATACGCAGTATTTT
CASSAGGGTDTQYF
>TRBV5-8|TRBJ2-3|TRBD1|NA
TGTGCCAGCAGCGAAGACAGGGGAATTACAGATACGCAGTATTTT
CASSEDRGITDTQYF
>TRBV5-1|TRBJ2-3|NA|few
TGCGCCAGCAGCCGGAACAGGGGAGGAGGACCCACAGATACGCAGTATTTT
CASSRNRGGGPTDTQYF
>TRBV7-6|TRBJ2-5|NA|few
TGTGCCAGCAGCCCCCGACAGTCCTACCTGGGGGAGACCCAGTACTTC
CASSPRQSYLGETQYF
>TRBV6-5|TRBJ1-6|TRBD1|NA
TGTGCCAGCAGAGCGACAGGGGATAATTCACCCCTCCACTTT
CASRATGDNSPLHF
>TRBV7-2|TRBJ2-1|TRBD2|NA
TGTGCCAGCAGCCCCAGCGGGGGAAGCCGAACCTACAATGAGCAGTTCTTC
CASSPSGGSRTYNEQFF
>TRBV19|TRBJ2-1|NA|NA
TGTGCCAGTAGTATACTTGTCCAGAGCTCCTACAATGAGCAGTTCTTC
CASSILVQSSYNEQFF
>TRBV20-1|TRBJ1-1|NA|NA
TGCAGTGCCTCCGGACATATGAACACTGAAGCTTTCTTT
CSASGHMNTEAFF
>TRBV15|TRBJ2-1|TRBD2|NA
TGTGCCACCAGCAGAGTGAGCGGGGGTCGCAATGAGCAGTTCTTC
CATSRVSGGRNEQFF
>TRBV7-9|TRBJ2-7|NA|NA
TGTGCCAGCAGCTTCGGTCCGGTCGAGCAGTACTTC
CASSFGPVEQYF
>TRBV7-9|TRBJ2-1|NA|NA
TGTGCCAGCAGCCCGAGGGGGGGGCCGAACAATGAGCAGTTCTTC
CASSPRGGPNNEQFF
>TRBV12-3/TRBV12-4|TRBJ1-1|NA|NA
TGTGCCAGCAGTTTTGATGTTTCGCCAGGGAGCATTTTAAACACTGAAGCTTTCTTT
CASSFDVSPGSILNTEAFF
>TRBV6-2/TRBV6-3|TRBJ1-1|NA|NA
TGTGCCAGCAGTTACTCTGTTAGTCGCAGGCCGAACACTGAAGCTTTCTTT
CASSYSVSRRPNTEAFF
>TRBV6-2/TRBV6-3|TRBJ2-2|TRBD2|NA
TGTGCCAGCATCGCCGGGACTAGTTTAACCGGGGAGCTGTTTTTT
CASIAGTSLTGELFF
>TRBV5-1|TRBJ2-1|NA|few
TGCGCCAGCAGCTTGGAAGGACCGAGCTCCTACAATGAGCAGTTCTTC
CASSLEGPSSYNEQFF
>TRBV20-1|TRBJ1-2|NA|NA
TGCAGTGCTCAGGCAGCGACCTATGGCTACACCTTC
CSAQAATYGYTF
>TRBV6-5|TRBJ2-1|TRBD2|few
TGTGCCAGCAGTTGGACTAGCGGGGCGGGGAATGAGCAGTTCTTC
CASSWTSGAGNEQFF
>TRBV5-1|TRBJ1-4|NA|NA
TGCGCCAGCAGCTTACTCTTTTCCCCCGGTGGAGAAAAACTGTTTTTT
CASSLLFSPGGEKLFF
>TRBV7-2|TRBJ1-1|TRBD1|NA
TGTGCCAGCAGCGCCACAGGGGTGAACACTGAAGCTTTCTTT
CASSATGVNTEAFF
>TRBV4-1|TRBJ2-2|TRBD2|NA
TGCGCCAGCAGCCAAGATCCCACCTCGGGGGGAGGGGAGCTGTTTTTT
CASSQDPTSGGGELFF
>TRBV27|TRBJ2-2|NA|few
TGTGCCAGCAGTTTCTCCGCTTACAGGGAGCTGTTTTTT
CASSFSAYRELFF
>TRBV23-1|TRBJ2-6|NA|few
TGCGCCAGCAGTAGGGCAGGCTGCTCTTCTGGGGCCAACGTCCTGACTTTC
CASSRAGCSSGANVLTF
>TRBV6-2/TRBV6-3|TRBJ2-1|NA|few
TGTGCCAGCTGCACGGGGGCCCTCGATGAGCAGTTCTTC
CASCTGALDEQFF
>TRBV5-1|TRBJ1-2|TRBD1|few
TGCGCCAGCAGGGAGGGACAGGGCCTCTATGGCTACACCTTC
CASREGQGLYGYTF
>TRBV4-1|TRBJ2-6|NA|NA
TGCGCCAGCAGCCAAGAAGGGGCAGCCTCTGGGGCCAACGTCCTGACTTTC
CASSQEGAASGANVLTF
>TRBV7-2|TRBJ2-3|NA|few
TGTGCCAGCAGCCCAAGGGGGAACGCAGATACGCAGTATTTT
CASSPRGNADTQYF
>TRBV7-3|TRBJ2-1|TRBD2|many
TGTGCCAGCAGCCTTTTGGGACTAGCGGGACCGAACAATGAGCAGTTCTTC
CASSLLGLAGPNNEQFF
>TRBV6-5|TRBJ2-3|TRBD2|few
TGTGCCAGCAGTTACAACCCTAGCGGGGGGAGCACAGATACGCAGTATTTT
CASSYNPSGGSTDTQYF
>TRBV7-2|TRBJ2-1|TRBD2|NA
TGTGCCAGCAGCTACCGTCCCGGGACTAGCGGGGGGGCCTATGAGCAGTTCTTC
CASSYRPGTSGGAYEQFF
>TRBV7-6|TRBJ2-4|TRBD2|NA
TGTGCCAGCAGCTCCGGGGGGGCCAAAAACATTCAGTACTTC
CASSSGGAKNIQYF
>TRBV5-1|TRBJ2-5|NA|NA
TGCGCCAGCAGCTCTTTGGGAGAACGGGGGCAACAAGAGACCCAGTACTTC
CASSSLGERGQQETQYF
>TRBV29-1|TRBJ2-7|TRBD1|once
TGCAGCGTACAGGGGGGCTACGAGCAGTACTTC
CSVQGGYEQYF
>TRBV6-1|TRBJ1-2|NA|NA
TGTGCCGCTCGAGGCCGGGTGGACTATGGCTACACCTTC
CAARGRVDYGYTF
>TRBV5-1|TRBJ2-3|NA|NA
TGCGCCAGCAGCTCCCCCCGGGACGGAGGTTCCACAGATACGCAGTATTTT
CASSSPRDGGSTDTQYF
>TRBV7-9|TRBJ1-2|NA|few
TGTGCCAGCAGCTTAGAGAGGAGTAACTATGGCTACACCTTC
CASSLERSNYGYTF
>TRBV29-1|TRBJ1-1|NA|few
TGCAGCGTCAAGGAGGGCACTGAAGCTTTCTTT
CSVKEGTEAFF
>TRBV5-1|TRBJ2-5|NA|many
TGCGCCAGCAGCTTGGCCGTGGGGGACCAAGAGACCCAGTACTTC
CASSLAVGDQETQYF
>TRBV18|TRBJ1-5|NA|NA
TGTGCCAGCTCACGTACACATCTTAGCAATCAGCCCCAGCATTTT
CASSRTHLSNQPQHF
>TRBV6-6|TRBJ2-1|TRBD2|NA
TGTGCCAGCAGTAGACTAGCGGGGATCCACAATGAGCAGTTCTTC
CASSRLAGIHNEQFF
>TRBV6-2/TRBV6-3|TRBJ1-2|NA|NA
TGTGCCGGCCGGCGGCAGGGAGACCACTATGGCTACACCTTC
CAGRRQGDHYGYTF
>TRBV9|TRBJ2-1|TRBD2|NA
TGTGCCAGCAGCGCTAGCGGGGGACGATACAATGAGCAGTTCTTC
CASSASGGRYNEQFF
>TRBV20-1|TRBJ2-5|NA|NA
TGCAGTGCTAGGACATTCCGGGAGACCCAGTACTTC
CSARTFRETQYF
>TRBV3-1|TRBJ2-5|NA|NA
TGTGCCAGCAGCCTAGGAGGGGTTGAACAAGAGACCCAGTACTTC
CASSLGGVEQETQYF
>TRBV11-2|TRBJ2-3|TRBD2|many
TGTGCCAGCAGCCTCTCGGGACTAGATTCAGATACGCAGTATTTT
CASSLSGLDSDTQYF
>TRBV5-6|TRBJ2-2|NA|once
TGTGCCAGCAGTTTTCTCGGGGGCATGGACGGGGAGCTGTTTTTT
CASSFLGGMDGELFF
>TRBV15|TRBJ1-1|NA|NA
TGTGCCACCAGCAGGGAGACAGGATGGAACACTGAAGCTTTCTTT
CATSRETGWNTEAFF